Listed here are 14 T cell receptor beta chains from one sample, sequenced in a study of regulatory T cells in long-lasting Graves disease. Documented time point: newly diagnosed GD, antithyroid drugs for less than 3 months. PBMCs were the source of the RNA used for TCR sequencing. Researchers made TCR beta libraries by using iRepertoire HTBI primers and running Arm-PCR on CDR3 regions. A single record per CDR3 protein comes from TCRdb applying MiXCR to the multiplex PCR reads. The sample yields 550,000 to 600,000 distinct CDR3 sequences, around 15% seen once. These sequences were also reported in another study, on T cells in Graves' hyperthyroidism and ophthalmopathy.

Sequenced material: peripheral blood mononuclear cells (PBMCs), taken at new diagnosis, from a patient treated with antithyroid drugs. The source is a man aged 18 to 29 with Graves disease.

As regards this clonotype: Its ends do not fully match the called genes, so a read error is possible. The chain employs TRBV3-1 and TRBJ2-7; unclear D gene. This CDR3 region has 14 residues. Looked up from germline, CDR1 is LGHDT and CDR2 is YNNKEL (reference sequence). The CDR3 nucleotides read TGTGCCAGCAGTCCCCGGTCCACCGGCTACGAGCAGTGCTTC. It codes for CASSPRSTGYEQCF.

The count of this clonotype is one. A junction boundary mismatches the germline segment, possibly from a read error. This chain joins TRBV4-1 and TRBJ1-2; perhaps TRBD1 as D (5 bases). The CDR3 covers 14 residues. Germline-derived CDR1 and CDR2 are MGHRA and YSYEKL. Written as DNA, the CDR3 is TGCGCCAGCAACCAAGATCCGGGACCCTATGGCTACACCTTC. Translated: CASNQDPGPYGYTF.

This clonotype was counted ten times or more. The chain carries TRBV30 and TRBJ1-5; possible D gene TRBD1, 5 bases. CDR1 and CDR2 (germline): GTSNPN, SVGIG (reference sequence). The CDR3 runs 16 residues. With 1 base removed from V and 6 bases from J, the gap between germline ends came to 19 bases. CDR3 sequence: CAWSGQRTGSGQPQHF. CDR3 bases: TGTGCCTGGAGTGGCCAACGCACAGGTTCAGGTCAGCCCCAGCATTTT.

The chain uses TRBV19 and TRBJ2-3; 8 nucleotides align to TRBD1. Germline V gene lookup returns CDR1 LNHDA and CDR2 SQIVND (reference sequence). This CDR3 region has 14 residues. Trimming took 5 bases from V and 2 from J; bases not matched to a gene: 3. The CDR3 DNA reads TGTGCCAGTAGTGTGGACAGGGACACAGATACGCAGTATTTT. This gives the protein CASSVDRDTDTQYF.

This clonotype appeared a few times. The chain uses TRBV15 and TRBJ2-7, with D perhaps matching TRBD1 (5 bases). CDR1 LNHNV and CDR2 YYDKDF come from the germline V gene (reference sequence). V was cut by 0 bases and J by 3 bases, with 9 bases left in between. The CDR3 extends over 14 amino acids. The CDR3 coding sequence is TGTGCCACCAGCAGAGATGGGGCTTACTACGAGCAGTACTTC. Translation: CATSRDGAYYEQYF.

DNA of the CDR3: TGCGCCAGCAGAAGTGAGATCTTTGGGGGCATTCAGTACTTC. Translation gives CASRSEIFGGIQYF. J is TRBJ2-4 and V is TRBV5-1; D may match TRBD1 or TRBD2 (5 bases each). From germline, CDR1 is SGHRS and CDR2 YFSETQ. V was trimmed by 5 bases and J by 9 bases, leaving 18 bases between them. The CDR3 consists of 14 residues.

This sequence joins TRBV6-2 or TRBV6-3 and TRBJ1-5; 8 nucleotides match TRBD1. This CDR3 has 18 amino acids. Germline CDR1 MNHEY, CDR2 SVGEGT. After removal of 5 bases from V and 0 bases from J, the junction contained 12 bases not matched to a gene. DNA for the CDR3: TGTGCCAGCAGTGATAGAAGACAGGGGCCCTATAGCAATCAGCCCCAGCATTTT. Translated: CASSDRRQGPYSNQPQHF.

This clonotype was counted ten times or more. The chain links TRBV12-3 or TRBV12-4 to TRBJ2-4; D may be TRBD1 (5 bases). With 3 bases removed from V and 12 bases from J, the gap between germline ends came to 12 bases. This CDR3 is built from 12 residues. The CDR3 is CASSLARGTQYF. CDR3 DNA: TGTGCCAGCAGTTTGGCTAGGGGCACTCAGTACTTC.

V usage is TRBV29-1 and J usage is TRBJ1-2; 9 bases map to TRBD1. This CDR3 is built from 13 residues. V shed 4 bases and J 4 bases; nucleotides not matched to a gene: 4. Germline loops: CDR1 SQVTM, CDR2 ANQGSEA. CDR3 DNA: TGCAGCGTTGGGACAGGGGAGTCCTATGGCTACACCTTC. It codes for CSVGTGESYGYTF. Full variable domain (rest looked up from reference TRBV29-1 and TRBJ1-2): SAVISQKPSRDICQRGTSLTIQCQVDSQVTMMFWYRQQPGQSLTLIATANQGSEATYESGFVIDKFPISRPNLTFSTLTVSNMSPEDSSIYLCSVGTGESYGYTFGSGTRLTVV.

On this clonotype itself: This is likely an artifact of a read error, given a far larger clone one base away. The V gene is TRBV7-9, the J gene TRBJ2-7; no reliable D call. The CDR3 runs 15 residues. CDR1 is SEHNR, CDR2 FQNEAQ, per germline (reference sequence). V was pared by 3 bases and J by 7 bases, with 19 bases between. Written as DNA, the CDR3 is TGTGCCAGCAGCTTCTCGGCGAGCTCCTACAATGAGCAGTACTTC. It encodes CASSFSASSYNEQYF.

Ten or more counts support this clonotype. This rearrangement joins TRBV12-3 or TRBV12-4 to TRBJ2-2; D is possibly TRBD2 (6 bases). Between the trimmed V and J ends, which lost 2 bases and 4 bases, there was a span of 20 bases. The CDR3 covers 18 residues. CDR3 protein: CASSLSTNIAVPTGELFF. The CDR3 bases are TGTGCCAGCAGTTTATCGACCAACATAGCGGTACCCACCGGGGAGCTGTTTTTT.

The gene calls are TRBV25-1 and TRBJ2-3, with 8 bases matching TRBD2. Trimming cost V 5 bases and J 0 bases; bases outside gene matches: 13. The CDR3 contains 18 residues. Germline CDR1 and CDR2: MGHDK and SYGVNS. The CDR3 is CASSFTPGLVASTDTQYF. The CDR3 DNA sequence: TGTGCCAGCAGTTTCACACCGGGACTAGTGGCTAGCACAGATACGCAGTATTTT.

This clonotype was detected ten times or more. V is TRBV7-8 and J is TRBJ2-3; either TRBD1 or TRBD2 may fit D (5 bases each). The CDR3 has 16 amino acids. The V end was cut by 6 bases, the J end by 1 base, with 17 bases between. CDR1 and CDR2 (germline): SGHVS, FQNEAQ. In DNA form, the CDR3 reads TGTGCCAGCAGTTCACCCCTGGGGGACGGCACAGATACGCAGTATTTT. As protein: CASSSPLGDGTDTQYF.

The chain uses TRBV27 and TRBJ2-2; no clear D. V lost 2 bases, J lost 1 base, and 11 bases lay in between. Germline CDR1 is MNHEY and CDR2 is SMNVEV (reference sequence). The CDR3 has 16 residues. CDR3 in amino acids: CASSLDASLNTGELFF. CDR3 nucleotide sequence: TGTGCCAGCAGTTTAGATGCAAGCCTGAACACCGGGGAGCTGTTTTTT.